The rows below give T cell receptor beta chains drawn from one sample of a study of response to subunit inactivated influenza vaccine. TCRdb processed the RT-PCR reads anew with MiXCR; each CDR3 protein has one entry. The table has just over 300,000 distinct CDR3 sequences, 21% seen once. The material sequenced was PBMCs from blood, taken approximately 22 months after vaccination. The receptors here all came from a man between 50 and 69 years old who received an inactivated influenza vaccine. CDR3s include the opening cysteine and the closing phenylalanine or tryptophan.

>TRBJ2-7|TRBV28|14
CASSLFQGSYEQYF
>TRBJ1-1|TRBV7-9|11
CASSPRTEAFF
>TRBJ2-5|TRBV5-1|15
CASSLEDSLRETQYF
>TRBJ2-1|TRBV10-3|14
CAIEAGGRNNEQFF
>TRBJ2-7|TRBV29-1|13
CSVQPPGRYEQYF
>TRBJ2-3|TRBV2|17
CASSAHGGQTSTDTQYF
>TRBJ2-1|TRBV29-1|13
CSVGRLREGEQFF
>TRBJ2-1|TRBV6-2/TRBV6-3|16
CASSYGLGRARHEQFF
>TRBJ2-5|TRBV28|15
CAVGTSGPRHETQYF
>TRBJ1-4|TRBV4-3|14
CASSQGQRNEKLFF
>TRBJ2-5|TRBV3-1|13
CASSPELQETQYF
>TRBJ2-1|TRBV7-3|15
CASSLKPGQHNKQFF
>TRBJ1-6|TRBV5-1|14
CASSLDGRNSPLHF
>TRBJ2-1|TRBV5-4|17
CASSSLLAQGANNEQFF
>TRBJ2-7|TRBV29-1|14
CSVVEKTISYEQYF
>TRBJ1-1|TRBV29-1|13
CSAEVRRDTEAFF
>TRBJ1-4|TRBV20-1|14
CSARDLGGEEKLFF
>TRBJ1-4|TRBV7-2|16
CASSLEGGILGEKLFF
>TRBJ1-2|TRBV6-1|15
CASSTHLQGALSYTF
>TRBJ2-2|TRBV4-1|15
CASSHPGSNTGELFF
>TRBJ2-2|TRBV6-2/TRBV6-3|13
CASSPIPTGELFF
>TRBJ2-2|TRBV7-2|14
CASSSWDRAGELFF
>TRBJ1-1|TRBV12-3/TRBV12-4|13
CASSFLSHTEAFF
>TRBJ1-4|TRBV10-2|15
CASSEASGTAKKLFF
>TRBJ2-7|TRBV9|15
CASSPAGTSLYEQYF
>TRBJ1-1|TRBV4-3|15
CASSQGGTGVTEAFF
>TRBJ1-1|TRBV4-3|14
CASSQDSKGTEAFF
>TRBJ2-2|TRBV12-3/TRBV12-4|14
CASSTGVLTGELFF
>TRBJ1-5|TRBV12-3/TRBV12-4|15
CASSKANRVHTPQHF
>TRBJ2-2|TRBV4-3|13
CASSQDGTGELFF
>TRBJ2-6|TRBV6-2/TRBV6-3|16
CAGSQGYSSGANVLTF
>TRBJ2-6|TRBV12-3/TRBV12-4|13
CASSLVGANVLTF
>TRBJ2-3|TRBV5-1|16
CASSAEPTSGTDTQYF
>TRBJ2-5|TRBV12-3/TRBV12-4|17
CASSLAGGQISQETQYF
>TRBJ2-3|TRBV29-1|17
CSVEVGTSGAVTDTQYF
>TRBJ2-1|TRBV7-9|16
CASSPSGGGAHNEQFF
>TRBJ1-5|TRBV12-3/TRBV12-4|14
CASSRDRGNQPQHF
>TRBJ1-6|TRBV5-6|15
CASSSAGPGGSPLHF
>TRBJ2-7|TRBV5-1|18
CASSLYGSGAGGSYEQYF
>TRBJ2-2|TRBV4-3|15
CASSQDLSVAGELFF
>TRBJ2-7|TRBV6-5|18
CASSLAPNTGTGVYEQYF
>TRBJ1-6|TRBV12-3/TRBV12-4|14
CASSSGGSNSPLHF
>TRBJ2-3|TRBV3-1|17
CASSQDLSGGRTDTQYF
>TRBJ1-4|TRBV11-2|15
CASSLFGATNEKLFF
>TRBJ2-1|TRBV5-4|15
CASSLRGQGADEQFF
>TRBJ1-4|TRBV9|12
CASSSEAGKLFF
>TRBJ2-2|TRBV3-1|12
CASSYGTRQLFF
>TRBJ1-5|TRBV7-9|16
CASSLDGAYSNQPQHF
>TRBJ2-1|TRBV9|16
CASSVGGGSSYNEQFF
>TRBJ1-1|TRBV25-1|13
CASSDSGNRRAFF
>TRBJ2-5|TRBV12-3/TRBV12-4|13
CASSSGLRETQYF
>TRBJ1-2|TRBV10-3|14
CAITSPDRDYGYTF
>TRBJ2-7|TRBV28|16
CASSFQTGKSRYEQYF